The 22 T cell receptor beta chains reported below all come from one sample, sequenced in a study of T-cell reconstitution after alpha-beta-depleted transplantation in children. The TCRbeta library incorporated unique molecular identifiers. TCRdb itself ran the PCR reads through MiXCR, one entry per CDR3 protein. This table has 580,000 or so distinct CDR3 sequences, about 21% appearing once. This material consisted of PBMCs, mostly from graft donor cells, taken 360 days after TCRalphabeta/CD19-depleted stem cell transplant. The receptors were sampled from a boy younger than two who had a stem cell transplant for acute myeloid leukemia, so the T cells may come from the graft donor.

V gene TRBV25-1 combines with J gene TRBJ1-2; D gene uncertain. V was clipped by 2 bases and J by 1 base, with 11 bases between them. CDR1 is MGHDK, CDR2 SYGVNS, per germline. CDR3 length: 15 amino acids. This CDR3 is CASSERFAFNYGYTF. For the CDR3, the DNA is TGTGCCAGCAGTGAAAGGTTCGCATTTAACTATGGCTACACCTTC.

This clonotype came up many times. This sequence joins TRBV5-1 and TRBJ1-5; 7 bases fit TRBD1. Germline V gives CDR1 SGHRS, CDR2 YFSETQ. The V and J ends lost 4 bases and 3 bases, in that order; junction bases with no gene match: 13. The CDR3 sequence is 17 residues long. The CDR3 nucleotides are TGCGCCAGCAGCCAGGTTGGGAAGAGGGGGCTCAATCAGCCCCAGCATTTT. This sequence encodes CASSQVGKRGLNQPQHF.

V is TRBV20-1 and J is TRBJ2-7, with D tentatively TRBD1 (7 bases). There are 15 residues in the CDR3. Germline V gene lookup returns CDR1 DFQATT and CDR2 SNEGSKA (reference sequence). The germline V and J ends were trimmed by 1 base and 3 bases, with 16 bases remaining between them. CDR3 amino acids: CSARVFGGTDYEQYV. DNA of the CDR3: TGCAGTGCTAGAGTGTTCGGCGGGACAGACTACGAGCAGTACGTC.

This clonotype has more than one count but fewer than ten. The chain recombines TRBV12-3 or TRBV12-4 with TRBJ2-3; 7 bases are a match to TRBD1. CDR3 length equals 15 residues. Losses at the gene ends were 5 bases for V and 0 bases for J; bases not matched to a gene: 5. The CDR3 spells CASSVDRVSTDTQYF. The CDR3 nucleotides read TGTGCCAGCAGTGTCGACAGGGTGAGCACAGATACGCAGTATTTT.

This clonotype was detected only a few times. The rearrangement links TRBV7-2 to TRBJ2-7, with D possibly being TRBD1 (6 bases). The V gene's germline CDR1 is SGHTA and CDR2 FQGNSA. V shed 5 bases and J shed 5 bases, with 10 bases lying between them. CDR3 size: 12 residues. The CDR3 DNA reads as TGTGCCAGCAGCCCAACAGGGCACGAGCAGTACTTC. Translating it yields CASSPTGHEQYF.

In its sample, this clonotype was seen many times. The chain uses TRBV7-2 and TRBJ2-7, with 8 bases that match TRBD2. Germline CDR1 SGHTA, CDR2 FQGNSA. V was clipped by 1 base and J by 0 bases; unmatched bases: 2. This CDR3 is 15 amino acids long. The CDR3 reads CASSLVGTSSYEQYF. In DNA form, the CDR3 reads TGTGCCAGCAGCTTAGTGGGGACTAGCTCCTACGAGCAGTACTTC.

On this clonotype: A read error is possible here, since a much larger clone lies one base away. This chain connects TRBV12-3 or TRBV12-4 to TRBJ2-1; possibly TRBD1 for D (6 bases). The CDR3 has 12 residues. CDR3 coding DNA: TGTGCCAGCACCCGCAGGGGTAATGTGCAGTTCTTC. This encodes CASTRRGNVQFF.

The gene calls are TRBV12-3 or TRBV12-4 and TRBJ1-4; possibly TRBD1 for D (5 bases). V shed 1 base and J shed 7 bases, with 10 bases lying between them. The CDR3 is made up of 14 amino acids. In nucleotides, the CDR3 is TGTGCCAGCAGTTTAGGTTCAGGGACTGAAAAACTGTTTTTT. It yields the protein CASSLGSGTEKLFF.

This clonotype showed up just a few times. V is TRBV2 and J is TRBJ1-4; no reliable D call. This CDR3 has 17 amino acids. Per germline, CDR1 SNHLY and CDR2 FYNNEI. V dropped 6 bases and J dropped 7 bases, with 24 bases sitting between them. The CDR3 DNA is TGTGCCAGCAGCGCGGGGATACAGATTATATTCGGTGAAAAACTGTTTTTT. It codes for CASSAGIQIIFGEKLFF. Full variable domain (rest looked up from reference TRBV2 and TRBJ1-4): EPEVTQTPSHQVTQMGQEVILRCVPISNHLYFYWYRQILGQKVEFLVSFYNNEISEKSEIFDDQFSVERPDGSNFTLKIRSTKLEDSAMYFCASSAGIQIIFGEKLFFGSGTQLSVL.

At least ten counts were recorded for this clonotype. V usage is TRBV18 and J usage is TRBJ2-7; TRBD2 is a possible D gene (6 bases). V was cut by 5 bases and J by 0 bases, with 14 bases left in between. The CDR3 has 15 residues. The germline gives CDR1 KGHSH, CDR2 LQKENI. This chain's CDR3 is CASSTRDSLSYEQYF. The CDR3 nucleotides read TGTGCCAGCTCAACCCGGGACTCACTCTCCTACGAGCAGTACTTC.

A few counts support this clonotype. The chain combines TRBV7-2 with TRBJ2-2, with 8 bases matching TRBD2. The trim removed 2 bases at V and 0 bases at J, leaving 2 bases unmatched. Germline V gives CDR1 SGHTA, CDR2 FQGNSA. CDR3 length equals 16 residues. In nucleotides, the CDR3 is TGTGCCAGCAGCTTAACGGGACTAGCGAACACCGGGGAGCTGTTTTTT. The encoded protein is CASSLTGLANTGELFF.

The chain has TRBV5-1 and TRBJ2-1, with 9 bases matching TRBD2. In germline, CDR1 is SGHRS, CDR2 YFSETQ. V trimming: 1 base; J trimming: 8 bases; junction bases outside the gene matches: 7. The CDR3 has 15 amino acids. CDR3 nucleotide sequence: TGCGCCAGCAGCTTGACGGGCGGGGGGGACGATGAGCAGTTCTTC. It yields the protein CASSLTGGGDDEQFF.

The chain links TRBV2 to TRBJ2-3; 9 bases are a match to TRBD1. This CDR3 has 14 residues. Per the germline V gene, CDR1 is SNHLY and CDR2 is FYNNEI. With V trimmed by 7 bases and J by 5 bases, 7 bases remained unmatched. This CDR3 is CASNGQGLEDTQYF. The CDR3 coding sequence is TGTGCCAGCAATGGACAGGGGTTGGAAGATACGCAGTATTTT.

This clonotype was recorded a few times. The rearrangement joins TRBV2 to TRBJ2-1, with 9 nucleotides matching TRBD1. The trim removed 2 bases at V and 8 bases at J, leaving 4 bases unmatched. In germline, CDR1 is SNHLY, CDR2 FYNNEI. The CDR3 spans 14 residues. CDR3 in DNA: TGTGCCAGCAGTGAATGGGACAGGGCCCATGAGCAGTTCTTC. Translated: CASSEWDRAHEQFF. Looking up the rest from reference TRBV2 and TRBJ2-1 gives the full variable domain: EPEVTQTPSHQVTQMGQEVILRCVPISNHLYFYWYRQILGQKVEFLVSFYNNEISEKSEIFDDQFSVERPDGSNFTLKIRSTKLEDSAMYFCASSEWDRAHEQFFGPGTRLTVL.

The chain combines TRBV20-1 with TRBJ1-5; TRBD1 aligns across 10 bases. The CDR3 runs 14 residues. The ends lost 4 bases at V and 1 base at J; junction bases unmatched: 1. CDR1 is DFQATT and CDR2 is SNEGSKA in the germline V gene (reference sequence). The DNA for the CDR3 is TGCAGTGCTAAGGGACAGGGGAGCAATCAGCCCCAGCATTTT. Its translation is CSAKGQGSNQPQHF.

This clonotype was seen a handful of times. V usage is TRBV12-3 or TRBV12-4 and J usage is TRBJ2-5; no clear D. Trimming pared 7 bases from V and 4 bases from J, leaving 16 bases between. This CDR3 comprises 14 residues. The CDR3 loop reads CASTPIGSGETQYF. The CDR3 bases are TGTGCCAGCACCCCGATAGGGTCCGGAGAGACCCAGTACTTC.

The V call is TRBV27, the J call TRBJ2-1; D is unclear. This CDR3 has 17 residues. Germline loops: CDR1 MNHEY, CDR2 SMNVEV (reference sequence). V lost 5 bases and J 0 bases, leaving 17 bases between the germline ends. CDR3 coding DNA: TGTGCCAGCAGTAGCCTAGGCGAGGTTAGCTCCTACAATGAGCAGTTCTTC. This gives the protein CASSSLGEVSSYNEQFF.

This sequence joins TRBV6-1 and TRBJ2-1; 10 nucleotides align to TRBD1. The J segment lost 4 bases and the V segment lost 6 bases, leaving 9 bases of the junction unmatched. The CDR3 consists of 16 residues. Looked up from germline, CDR1 is MNHNS and CDR2 is SASEGT. The CDR3 is CASSPWGTGEYNEQFF. CDR3 nucleotides: TGTGCCAGCAGCCCTTGGGGGACAGGGGAATACAATGAGCAGTTCTTC.

This clonotype was found many times. The rearrangement joins TRBV29-1 to TRBJ2-1; D is undetermined. This CDR3 comprises 12 residues. CDR1 SQVTM and CDR2 ANQGSEA come from the germline V gene. V lost 3 bases and J 5 bases, leaving 8 bases between the germline ends. The CDR3 spells CSVERSDNEQFF. The CDR3 DNA sequence: TGCAGCGTTGAGAGGTCTGACAATGAGCAGTTCTTC.

This clonotype was observed a handful of times. The chain's CDR3 is CASSQDFQGRWYNEQFF. Here the CDR3 DNA reads TGCGCCAGCAGCCAAGATTTTCAGGGGAGGTGGTACAATGAGCAGTTCTTC. The J gene is TRBJ2-1, the V gene TRBV4-3, with D possibly being TRBD1 or TRBD2 (6 bases each). The V end was cut by 0 bases, the J end by 4 bases, with 16 bases between. The germline V gene has CDR1 LGHNA and CDR2 YSLEER. This CDR3 comprises 17 residues.

This clonotype was observed many times. This chain links TRBV7-2 with TRBJ2-5, with TRBD2 identical over 9 bases. The germline V gene encodes CDR1 SGHTA and CDR2 FQGNSA. Trimming removed 5 bases from V and 5 bases from J; junction bases left unmatched: 12. This CDR3 contains 16 residues. CDR3 sequence: CASSDRLAALGETQYF. The CDR3 DNA sequence: TGTGCCAGCAGCGATAGACTAGCGGCACTAGGGGAGACCCAGTACTTC.

CDR3 coding DNA: TGTGCCAGCAGTTTATCAGGGATTGTATACAATGAGCAGTTCTTC. It codes for CASSLSGIVYNEQFF. The chain couples TRBV28 to TRBJ2-1; a possible D gene is TRBD1 (5 bases). The V gene's germline CDR1 is MDHEN and CDR2 SYDVKM. V lost 1 base, J lost 4 bases, and 11 bases lay in between. The CDR3 contains 15 residues.